A single T cell receptor (beta chain) is shown here with its context. The protocol was immunoSEQ multiplex PCR, while the TCRdb copy is restricted to in-frame clones and leaves out a portion. The profile shows around 98,000 clones, 75% to 85% of them singletons. The sample comes from a study of blood T cell repertoires in COVID-19. Study at large: T cells, B-cell-depleted T cells, or PBMCs supplied cDNA or gDNA.

Trimming removed 0 bases at V and 8 bases at J, with 12 bases between. Looked up from germline, CDR1 is SGHRS and CDR2 is YFSETQ. This CDR3 is built from 14 residues. Material: peripheral blood. J is TRBJ2-1 and V is TRBV5-1; TRBD2 is a possible D gene (6 bases). The sequence derives from a man between 65 and 85 years old with acute or convalescent COVID-19. The CDR3 sequence is CASSLVGREDEQFF. DNA of the CDR3: TGCGCCAGCAGCTTGGTAGGCAGGGAGGATGAGCAGTTCTTC.